The 2 T cell receptor beta chains reported below all come from one sample, sequenced in a study of CD8+CD57+ T cells in acquired aplastic anemia. The template used for profiling TCR beta VDJ and CDR3 was genomic DNA. One entry per CDR3 protein, called by TCRdb with MiXCR from the reads. The table shows about 220,000 distinct CDR3 sequences, with almost 35% occurring only once. The sample comprised sorted CD4+, CD8+, or CD8+CD57+ T cells (not recorded which) from PBMCs. The source is a human donor in good health, serving as a control.

This clonotype was seen many times. The V gene is TRBV12-3 or TRBV12-4, the J gene TRBJ2-7; D not resolved. The V gene lost 3 bases and the J gene lost 6 bases, with 15 bases spanning the gap. This CDR3 is 14 amino acids long. The CDR3: CASSFRVGSREQYF. As DNA, the CDR3 is TGTGCCAGCAGTTTTCGGGTAGGCAGTCGCGAGCAGTACTTC.

This clonotype was picked up many times. J is TRBJ1-2 and V is TRBV7-9, with a weak D call TRBD1 (6 bases). CDR1 SEHNR and CDR2 FQNEAQ come from the germline V gene (reference sequence). The CDR3 length is 15 residues. V was trimmed by 3 bases and J by 8 bases, leaving 19 bases between them. This CDR3 is CASSFIGTNSGGYTF. For the CDR3, the DNA is TGTGCCAGCAGCTTCATCGGGACAAATTCGGGAGGCTACACCTTC. Filled out from reference TRBV7-9 and TRBJ1-2, the complete variable domain reads DTGVSQNPRHKITKRGQNVTFRCDPISEHNRLYWYRQTLGQGPEFLTYFQNEAQLEKSRLLSDRFSAERPKGSFSTLEIQRTEQGDSAMYLCASSFIGTNSGGYTFGSGTRLTVV.